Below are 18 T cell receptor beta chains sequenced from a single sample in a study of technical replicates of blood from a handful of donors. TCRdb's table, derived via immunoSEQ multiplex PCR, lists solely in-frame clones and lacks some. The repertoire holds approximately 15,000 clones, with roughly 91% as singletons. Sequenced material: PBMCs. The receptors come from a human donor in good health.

CDR3 sequence reads: CASSLTDGNNEQFF. The CDR3 DNA follows: TGCGCCAGCAGCTTGACAGACGGTAACAATGAGCAGTTCTTC. The rearrangement uses TRBV5-1 and TRBJ2-1; D gene unclear. Germline V gene lookup returns CDR1 SGHRS and CDR2 YFSETQ. This CDR3 has 14 residues. V was shortened by 1 base and J by 5 bases, with 10 bases between the two germline ends.

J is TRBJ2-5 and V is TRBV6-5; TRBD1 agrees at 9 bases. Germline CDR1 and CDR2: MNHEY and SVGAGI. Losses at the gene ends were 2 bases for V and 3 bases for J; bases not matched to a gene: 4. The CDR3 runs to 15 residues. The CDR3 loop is CASSYLGTGKETQYF. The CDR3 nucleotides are TGTGCCAGCAGTTACCTCGGGACAGGGAAAGAGACCCAGTACTTC.

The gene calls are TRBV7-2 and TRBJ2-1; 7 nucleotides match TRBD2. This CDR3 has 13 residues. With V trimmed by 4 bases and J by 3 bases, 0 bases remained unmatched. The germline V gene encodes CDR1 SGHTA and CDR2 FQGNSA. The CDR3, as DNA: TGTGCCAGCAGCTGGGACTACTACAATGAGCAGTTCTTC. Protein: CASSWDYYNEQFF. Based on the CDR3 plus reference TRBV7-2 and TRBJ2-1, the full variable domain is GAGVSQSPSNKVTEKGKDVELRCDPISGHTALYWYRQSLGQGLEFLIYFQGNSAPDKSGLPSDRFSAERTGGSVSTLTIQRTQQEDSAVYLCASSWDYYNEQFFGPGTRLTVL.

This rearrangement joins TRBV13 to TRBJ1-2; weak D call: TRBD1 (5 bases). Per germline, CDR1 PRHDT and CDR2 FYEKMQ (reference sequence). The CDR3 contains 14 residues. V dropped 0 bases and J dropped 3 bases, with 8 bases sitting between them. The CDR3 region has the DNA TGTGCCAGCAGCTTAGGAGCAGGGCACTATGGCTACACCTTC. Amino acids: CASSLGAGHYGYTF.

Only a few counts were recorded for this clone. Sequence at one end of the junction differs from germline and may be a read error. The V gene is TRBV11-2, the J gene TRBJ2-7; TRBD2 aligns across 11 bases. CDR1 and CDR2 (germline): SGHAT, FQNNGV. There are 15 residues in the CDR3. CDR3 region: CASTLGTSGLNEQYF. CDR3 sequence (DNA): TGTGCCAGCACCTTAGGGACTAGCGGCCTCAACGAGCAGTACTTC.

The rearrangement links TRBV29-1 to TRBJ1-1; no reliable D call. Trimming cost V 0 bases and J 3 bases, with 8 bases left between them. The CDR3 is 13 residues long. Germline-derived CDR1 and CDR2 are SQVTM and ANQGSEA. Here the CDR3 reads CSVEESEYTEAFF. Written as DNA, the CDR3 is TGCAGCGTTGAAGAGTCAGAATACACTGAAGCTTTCTTT.

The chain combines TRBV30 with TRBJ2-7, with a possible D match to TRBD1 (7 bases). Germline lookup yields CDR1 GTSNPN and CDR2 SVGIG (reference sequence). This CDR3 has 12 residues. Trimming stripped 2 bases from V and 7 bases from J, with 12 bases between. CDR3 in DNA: TGTGCCTGGAGTATGACAGGGAGGGAGCAGTACTTC. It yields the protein CAWSMTGREQYF.

The CDR3 DNA reads as TGCAGCGTTGCGGGACAGACCCAAGAGACCCAGTACTTC. Translated: CSVAGQTQETQYF. J is TRBJ2-5 and V is TRBV29-1, with 7 bases matching TRBD1. CDR1 SQVTM and CDR2 ANQGSEA come from the germline V gene. The V and J ends lost 4 bases and 1 base, in that order; junction bases with no gene match: 3. The CDR3 spans 13 residues. Combining the CDR3 with reference TRBV29-1 and TRBJ2-5 gives the whole variable domain SAVISQKPSRDICQRGTSLTIQCQVDSQVTMMFWYRQQPGQSLTLIATANQGSEATYESGFVIDKFPISRPNLTFSTLTVSNMSPEDSSIYLCSVAGQTQETQYFGPGTRLLVL.

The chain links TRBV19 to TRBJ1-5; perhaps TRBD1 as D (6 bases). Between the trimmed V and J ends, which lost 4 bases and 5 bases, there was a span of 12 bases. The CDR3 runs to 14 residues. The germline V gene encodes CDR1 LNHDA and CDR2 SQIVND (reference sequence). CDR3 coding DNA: TGTGCCAGTAGTACCACAGGGCAGTATCAGCCCCAGCATTTT. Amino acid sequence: CASSTTGQYQPQHF.

The CDR3 DNA follows: TGTGCCTGGAGTGGGGACAGGGGCTACAATGAGCAGTTCTTC. It yields the protein CAWSGDRGYNEQFF. V gene TRBV30 combines with J gene TRBJ2-1; TRBD1 agrees at 10 bases. Looked up from germline, CDR1 is GTSNPN and CDR2 is SVGIG (reference sequence). The CDR3 is 14 residues long. V lost 1 base to trimming and J lost 3 bases; unmatched junction nucleotides: 0.

The CDR3 sequence is CASSDSLYGYTF. The CDR3 bases are TGTGCCAGTTCTGACAGCCTCTATGGCTACACCTTC. The chain has TRBV19 and TRBJ1-2; a weak D match, TRBD1 (5 bases). The CDR3 contains 12 residues. The germline V and J ends were trimmed by 8 bases and 4 bases, with 11 bases remaining between them. Germline assignment: CDR1 LNHDA and CDR2 SQIVND (reference sequence).

In nucleotides, the CDR3 is TGTGCCAGCAGTTTATCGAATGATGGCAGGAAGCAGTACTTC. Translated: CASSLSNDGRKQYF. The rearrangement uses TRBV27 and TRBJ2-7, with D uncertain. This CDR3 region has 14 residues. The V and J ends lost 0 bases and 8 bases respectively, with 14 bases between them. Germline V gives CDR1 MNHEY, CDR2 SMNVEV (reference sequence).

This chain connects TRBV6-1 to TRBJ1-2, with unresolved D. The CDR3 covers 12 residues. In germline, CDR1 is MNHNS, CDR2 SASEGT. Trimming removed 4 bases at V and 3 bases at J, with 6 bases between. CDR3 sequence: CASSGGHYGYTF. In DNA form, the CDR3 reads TGTGCCAGCAGTGGAGGGCACTATGGCTACACCTTC.

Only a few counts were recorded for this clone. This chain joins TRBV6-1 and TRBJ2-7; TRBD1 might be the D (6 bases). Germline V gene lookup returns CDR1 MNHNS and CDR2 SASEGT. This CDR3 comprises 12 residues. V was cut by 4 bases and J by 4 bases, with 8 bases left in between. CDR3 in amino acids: CASSVQGYEQYF. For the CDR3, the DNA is TGTGCCAGCAGTGTACAGGGTTACGAGCAGTACTTC.

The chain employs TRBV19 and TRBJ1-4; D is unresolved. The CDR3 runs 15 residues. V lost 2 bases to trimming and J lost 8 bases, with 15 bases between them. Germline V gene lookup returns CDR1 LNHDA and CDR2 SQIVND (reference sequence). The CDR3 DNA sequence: TGTGCCAGTAGTATATATCCGGGTATCGACGAAAAACTGTTTTTT. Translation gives CASSIYPGIDEKLFF.

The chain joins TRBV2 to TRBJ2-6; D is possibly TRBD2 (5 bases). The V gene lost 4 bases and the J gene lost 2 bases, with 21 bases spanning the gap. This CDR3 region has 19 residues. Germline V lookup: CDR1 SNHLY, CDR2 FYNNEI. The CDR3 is CASSGGFEGLGTGANVLTF. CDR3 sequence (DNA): TGTGCCAGCAGTGGGGGATTTGAGGGCCTAGGCACTGGGGCCAACGTCCTGACTTTC.

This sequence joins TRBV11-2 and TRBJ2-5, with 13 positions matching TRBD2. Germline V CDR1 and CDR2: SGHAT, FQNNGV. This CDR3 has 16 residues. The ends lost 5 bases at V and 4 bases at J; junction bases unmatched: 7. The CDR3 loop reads CASSLGLAGEVETQYF. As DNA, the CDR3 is TGTGCCAGCAGCCTCGGACTAGCGGGAGAAGTAGAGACCCAGTACTTC.

The CDR3 loop is CASSAHYSGTGLAKNIQYF. The CDR3 DNA sequence: TGTGCCAGCAGCGCTCACTACAGTGGGACAGGACTAGCCAAAAACATTCAGTACTTC. The genes are TRBV9 and TRBJ2-4, with TRBD1 matching 8 bases. Germline CDR1 is SGDLS and CDR2 is YYNGEE. V trimming: 3 bases; J trimming: 0 bases; junction bases outside the gene matches: 14. The CDR3 is 19 amino acids.